Listed below are T cell receptor beta chains from one sample, sequenced in a study of cytomegalovirus exposure and HLA in healthy donors. Sequenced by immunoSEQ multiplex PCR; TCRdb stores in-frame clones only, minus some. Here the sample spans approximately 82,000 clones, around 94% being singletons. The material sequenced was PBMCs. Every receptor here comes from a man in his late teens or twenties in good health and CMV-seronegative. CDR3s include the opening cysteine and the closing phenylalanine or tryptophan. A D gene is named only where the DNA matches it firmly. Not all rows give a size; the values are once, few, many and, for expanded clones, a class.

-	TRBV12-5	TRBD1	TRBJ2-7	TGTGCTAGTGGTTGGGGACAGGGGACGGGGGAGCAGTACTTC	CASGWGQGTGEQYF
-	TRBV6-1	-	TRBJ2-7	TGTGCCAGCAGTGAATGGGGCTCGCAGGGCGCCTACGAGCAGTACTTC	CASSEWGSQGAYEQYF
-	TRBV5-6	TRBD1	TRBJ1-1	TGTGCCAGCAGCCGGCGAAAGACAGGGACAAGTATGAACACTGAAGCTTTCTTT	CASSRRKTGTSMNTEAFF
-	TRBV5-1	-	TRBJ1-5	TGCGCCAGCAGCTTGGATGGCAGTATTCAGCCCCAGCATTTT	CASSLDGSIQPQHF
-	TRBV9	TRBD2	TRBJ2-1	TGTGCCAGCAGCGTCCCCGTAGCGGGAGATTCCAATGAGCAGTTCTTC	CASSVPVAGDSNEQFF
-	TRBV27	TRBD1	TRBJ2-7	TGTGCCAGCAGTTTCCGGACAGGGGGAAGGGTCTACGAGCAGTACTTC	CASSFRTGGRVYEQYF
-	TRBV5-4	-	TRBJ1-2	TGTGCCAGCAGCTTGGGAGTTCAGGGAAGGGCTGGGCTCTATGGCTACACCTTC	CASSLGVQGRAGLYGYTF
once	TRBV2	TRBD2	TRBJ2-7	TGTGCCAGCAGTGAAGGGGGCGGGGGGTACGAGCAGTACTTC	CASSEGGGGYEQYF
-	TRBV11-3	TRBD2	TRBJ2-5	TGTGCCAGCAGCTTAGGTCTAGCGGGAGGAGAGACCCAGTACTTC	CASSLGLAGGETQYF
-	TRBV27	-	TRBJ2-1	TGTGCCAGCAGTTTGGCAGGTGACAATGAGCAGTTCTTC	CASSLAGDNEQFF
-	TRBV11-2	-	TRBJ2-5	TGTGCCAGCAGCTTAGAAATTGCGGGTGGGGAGACCCAGTACTTC	CASSLEIAGGETQYF
-	TRBV2	TRBD2	TRBJ2-5	TGTGCCAGCATGGGGATGGGGGGGGAGACCCAGTACTTC	CASMGMGGETQYF
-	TRBV12-5	-	TRBJ1-5	TGTGCTAGTGGTTTGGCGACAGGCATTCTCGGCCAGCCCCAGCATTTT	CASGLATGILGQPQHF
-	TRBV7-8	-	TRBJ1-2	TGTGCCAGCAGCCGAGTGGGGGCGAATGGCTACACCTTC	CASSRVGANGYTF
once	TRBV7-9	-	TRBJ1-1	TGTGCCAGCAGCGCAGGGGAAACTGAAGCTTTCTTT	CASSAGETEAFF
-	TRBV4-1	TRBD1	TRBJ1-5	TGCGCCAGCAGCCAAGGACAGGGCAACGGCAATCAGCCCCAGCATTTT	CASSQGQGNGNQPQHF
-	TRBV27	-	TRBJ1-1	TGTGCCAGCAGTGTAGGTACAGGTTCGAACACTGAAGCTTTCTTT	CASSVGTGSNTEAFF